These 7 T cell receptor beta chains were all obtained from the same sample, sequenced in a study of vaccination effects on CD4 cells after COVID-19. Antigen specificity for these receptors is unknown. Some clones are missing from TCRdb's copy, which holds only in-frame ones; the method was immunoSEQ multiplex PCR. The table includes more than 35,000 clones, about four fifths detected once. Isolation of CD4+ T cells took place after around 10 days of culture. This specimen was CD4+ T cells from PBMCs cultured without peptide, taken before COVID-19 vaccination. Receptors originate from a human donor who received a COVID-19 vaccine.

This clone came up a few times. The chain employs TRBV18 and TRBJ2-2, with 7 bases identical to TRBD1. Trimming at V came to 2 bases and at J to 3 bases, leaving 3 bases not matched to a gene. Germline lookup yields CDR1 KGHSH and CDR2 LQKENI. The CDR3 sequence is 15 residues long. For the CDR3, the DNA is TGTGCCAGCTCACCAGCGACAGGGCACACCGGGGAGCTGTTTTTT. It translates to CASSPATGHTGELFF.

This chain uses TRBV5-1 with TRBJ1-2; D perhaps matches TRBD1 (6 bases). Trimming stripped 0 bases from V and 0 bases from J, with 18 bases between. CDR3 length: 18 residues. Germline CDR1 and CDR2: SGHRS and YFSETQ. The CDR3 region is CASSLGGTPTEANYGYTF. The CDR3 DNA reads as TGCGCCAGCAGCTTGGGCGGGACACCCACTGAGGCTAACTATGGCTACACCTTC.

The CDR3 bases are TGTGCCAGCAGCCGGTACGAGCAGTACGTC. This encodes CASSRYEQYV. V usage is TRBV7-8 and J usage is TRBJ2-7, with D unresolved. V was pared by 5 bases and J by 4 bases, with 3 bases between. Germline CDR1 is SGHVS and CDR2 is FQNEAQ. The CDR3 spans 10 residues.

This chain joins TRBV7-8 and TRBJ2-5, with D tentatively TRBD1 (6 bases). CDR1 and CDR2 from the germline V gene are SGHVS and FQNEAQ. The CDR3 is 17 amino acids. Trimming left V 7 bases short and J 1 base short, with 22 bases between. The CDR3 region is CASTLTGGPRGQETQYF. The CDR3 DNA follows: TGTGCCAGCACCCTGACTGGGGGCCCGAGGGGCCAAGAGACCCAGTACTTC.

The rearrangement joins TRBV12-5 to TRBJ2-7, with TRBD1 identical over 10 bases. Germline assignment: CDR1 LGHNT and CDR2 FRNRAP. There are 16 residues in the CDR3. J gave up 3 bases and V 1 base, and 6 bases lay outside the gene matches. Here the CDR3 reads CASGLGDRGSFYEQYV. In DNA, the CDR3 is TGTGCTAGTGGTTTGGGGGACAGGGGAAGTTTCTACGAGCAGTACGTC.

The chain uses TRBV5-1 and TRBJ2-5; a possible D gene is TRBD1 (6 bases). Germline CDR1 and CDR2: SGHRS and YFSETQ. This CDR3 contains 16 residues. V was trimmed by 2 bases and J by 0 bases, leaving 14 bases between them. In nucleotides, the CDR3 is TGCGCCAGCAGCTTTTCTCCCACAGGGTACCAAGAGACCCAGTACTTC. Translation gives CASSFSPTGYQETQYF. The full variable domain, with the rest looked up from reference TRBV5-1 and TRBJ2-5, is KAGVTQTPRYLIKTRGQQVTLSCSPISGHRSVSWYQQTPGQGLQFLFEYFSETQRNKGNFPGRFSGRQFSNSRSEMNVSTLELGDSALYLCASSFSPTGYQETQYFGPGTRLLVL.

Note on this clone: The identical CDR3 is also encoded by other nucleotide sequences in the sample. CDR3 loop: CASSYSGLNTGELFF. The CDR3 nucleotides read TGTGCCAGCAGTTACTCGGGGTTGAACACCGGGGAGCTGTTTTTT. The chain joins TRBV6-2 or TRBV6-3 to TRBJ2-2; no firm D call. The CDR3 sequence is 15 residues long. V lost 0 bases to trimming and J lost 1 base, with 6 bases between them. Germline-derived CDR1 and CDR2 are MNHEY and SVGEGT.